Detailed here is one T cell receptor (beta chain). Antigen specificity is unknown. The assay was immunoSEQ multiplex PCR, and TCRdb's table has in-frame clones only and misses some. The sample carries tens of thousands of clones, around nine tenths recorded once. These data come from a study of graft-versus-host responses after intestinal transplantation. General study results and limits: Researchers found peak circulating GvH clone levels linked to early post-transplant HvG declines.

This sequence was found in a human patient who received an intestinal transplant, so some T cells may come from the graft donor. The material sequenced was PBMCs, taken almost 120 days after intestinal transplantation.

CDR3 nucleotide sequence: TGTGCCAGCTCACGACAGTTCTCTGGGGCCAACGTCCTGACTTTC. Translated: CASSRQFSGANVLTF. This chain connects TRBV18 to TRBJ2-6; D possibly corresponds to TRBD1 (5 bases). The V gene lost 4 bases and the J gene lost 0 bases, with 7 bases spanning the gap. CDR3 length: 15 residues. Germline V gene sequence: CDR1 KGHSH, CDR2 LQKENI.